The clone carrying this T cell receptor (beta chain) was counted a few times. The antigen remains undetermined. TCR alpha and beta CDR3 regions were amplified from RNA using iRepertoire nested multiplex PCR. Tissue mRNA or PBMC total RNA, roughly 100-400 ng, went into one-step reverse transcription and amplification. Each CDR3 protein is one row after TCRdb ran MiXCR on the multiplex PCR reads. The repertoire holds some 160,000 distinct CDR3 sequences, around 40% seen once, with 5% to 5.5% in the top ten. These data belong to a study of glioma-infiltrating T cells. Overall study results and limits: Very few CDR3 sequences were shared between tissue and blood. Tissue-blood divergence was below expectation in non-neoplastic patients, above in gliomas.

V lost 5 bases, J lost 4 bases, and 10 bases stayed unmatched. Germline-derived CDR1 and CDR2 are SGHTA and FQGNSA. The CDR3 spans 16 residues. The chain couples TRBV7-2 to TRBJ2-1, with TRBD1 matching 8 bases. This receptor was identified in a human donor with low-grade glioma or glioblastoma, undergoing nonglioma brain surgery, or in good health (not recorded which). The sample consisted of glioma tissue, nonneoplastic brain tissue, or PBMCs (not recorded which). The DNA of the CDR3 is TGTGCCAGCAGCCCCCGCCGGGACAGGCTATACAATGAGCAGTTCTTC. This encodes CASSPRRDRLYNEQFF.